These 24 T cell receptor beta chains share one sample of origin, sequenced in a study of identical twins (dated by TCRdb to the mid-2010s). Receptors were amplified or captured by 5' RACE. This sample was sequenced with an Illumina HiSeq 2000. TCRdb's own reprocessing of the public reads used fastp at Q25 and MiXCR and kept productive beta chains. Identical CDR3 protein sequences are pooled into one entry, listed with their most common genes and DNA. The sample profile shows 1.5 million to 2 million distinct CDR3 sequences; roughly a third of them were found once. About 0.27% of the sample comes from the top ten. The specimen sequenced was cord blood. These TCRs come from a newborn girl in good health.

The V gene is TRBV11-3, the J gene TRBJ2-2; D is perhaps TRBD2 (5 bases). The CDR3 spans 14 residues. Per germline, CDR1 SGHNT and CDR2 YENEEA. Trimming removed 5 bases at V and 4 bases at J, with 11 bases between. DNA for the CDR3: TGTGCCAGCAGCCTCGGGGTCCTCACCGGGGAGCTGTTTTTT. Protein sequence: CASSLGVLTGELFF.

The V call is TRBV7-9, the J call TRBJ2-1; 10 bases match TRBD1. Germline assignment: CDR1 SEHNR and CDR2 FQNEAQ (reference sequence). V was clipped by 0 bases and J by 9 bases; unmatched bases: 17. The CDR3 has 19 amino acids. CDR3 sequence reads: CASSLATGLGTGVRGEQFF. The CDR3 DNA sequence: TGTGCCAGCAGCTTAGCCACAGGCCTCGGGACAGGGGTTAGGGGTGAGCAGTTCTTC.

V and J are TRBV29-1 and TRBJ2-7; 12 bases agree with TRBD2. Losses at the gene ends were 5 bases for V and 4 bases for J; bases not matched to a gene: 3. Per the germline V gene, CDR1 is SQVTM and CDR2 is ANQGSEA. This CDR3 is built from 13 residues. The CDR3 DNA sequence: TGCAGCGTTTCTAGCGGGAGGGAGTACGAGCAGTACTTC. Translated, it gives CSVSSGREYEQYF.

The table lists this clonotype with many counts. A much larger clone sits a single nucleotide away, making a read error possible. The chain combines TRBV9 with TRBJ1-1, with D uncertain. V shed 1 base and J shed 1 base, with 2 bases lying between them. The CDR3 is 12 amino acids. From germline, CDR1 is SGDLS and CDR2 YYNGEE. The CDR3 sequence: CASSVQNTEAFF. The CDR3 DNA is TGTGCCAGCAGCGTACAGAACACTGAAGCTTTCTTT. Together with reference TRBV9 and TRBJ1-1, the CDR3 gives the full variable domain: DSGVTQTPKHLITATGQRVTLRCSPRSGDLSVYWYQQSLDQGLQFLIQYYNGEERAKGNILERFSAQQFPDLHSELNLSSLELGDSALYFCASSVQNTEAFFGQGTRLTVV.

CDR3 region: CASSLPQGATDTQYF. Here the CDR3 DNA reads TGTGCCAGCAGCTTGCCTCAGGGGGCGACAGATACGCAGTATTTT. The gene calls are TRBV5-4 and TRBJ2-3, with TRBD1 matching 8 bases. This CDR3 is 15 amino acids long. Trimming took 1 base from V and 3 from J; bases not matched to a gene: 4. Germline assignment: CDR1 SGHNT and CDR2 YYREEE (reference sequence).

The chain has TRBV20-1 and TRBJ2-7; 7 bases agree with TRBD2. The J call may be incorrect, as the DNA end agrees better with TRBJ2-4. Germline CDR1 reads DFQATT; CDR2 reads SNEGSKA (reference sequence). The CDR3 loop spans 13 amino acids. The CDR3 DNA is TGCAGCGCAAAAATGGGGGGGTATAACATTCAGTACTTC. This translates into CSAKMGGYNIQYF.

Only one count was recorded for this clonotype. The chain links TRBV15 to TRBJ1-5; 7 bases map to TRBD1. Unmatched junction bases numbered 5, after V lost 1 base and J lost 2 bases. The CDR3 runs to 16 residues. Per the germline V gene, CDR1 is LNHNV and CDR2 is YYDKDF (reference sequence). The CDR3 DNA reads as TGTGCCACCAGCAGAGGCGGGACAGTGGGCAATCAGCCCCAGCATTTT. Protein: CATSRGGTVGNQPQHF.

This sequence joins TRBV5-1 and TRBJ2-1, with D possibly TRBD1 on 5 matching bases. CDR3 length: 14 residues. Trimming stripped 8 bases from V and 2 bases from J, with 14 bases between. Germline V lookup: CDR1 SGHRS, CDR2 YFSETQ. CDR3 amino acids: CASFRRETYNEQFF. The CDR3, as DNA: TGCGCCAGTTTCCGCAGGGAAACCTACAATGAGCAGTTCTTC.

Only a few counts were recorded for this clonotype. The chain carries TRBV7-9 and TRBJ2-5; no clear D gene. The last part of the DNA fits TRBJ2-7 better; the J call may be wrong. Per the germline V gene, CDR1 is SEHNR and CDR2 is FQNEAQ (reference sequence). There are 15 residues in the CDR3. CDR3 nucleotides: TGTGCCAGCAGCTTAGATCCCGTCGGCATGGACGAGCAGTACTTC. Encoded protein: CASSLDPVGMDEQYF.

Turning to this clonotype: One end of the junction is discordant with germline, which a read error may explain. The chain uses TRBV5-1 and TRBJ2-4; the D gene is possibly TRBD1 (6 bases). The V gene's germline CDR1 is SGHRS and CDR2 YFSETQ. The length of the CDR3 is 12 residues. The CDR3, as DNA: TGCGCCAGCAGCTGGGACAACTACGAGCAGTGCTTC. Protein sequence: CASSWDNYEQCF.

This clonotype was counted ten times or more. The V call is TRBV3-1, the J call TRBJ2-3, with TRBD2 matching 11 bases. The CDR3 covers 16 residues. Germline V gene lookup returns CDR1 LGHDT and CDR2 YNNKEL (reference sequence). Losses at the gene ends were 4 bases for V and 2 bases for J; bases not matched to a gene: 5. The CDR3, as DNA: TGTGCCAGCAGCCCCCTAGCGGGAGGCCCCACAGATACGCAGTATTTT. This encodes CASSPLAGGPTDTQYF.

This clonotype was observed once. V is TRBV12-3 or TRBV12-4 and J is TRBJ1-2; 9 bases are shared with TRBD1. This CDR3 has 14 residues. V lost 5 bases and J lost 7; bases outside the gene matches: 8. CDR3 sequence reads: CASSPRTGARGYTF. The CDR3 coding sequence is TGTGCCAGCAGTCCTCGGACAGGGGCGCGTGGCTACACCTTC.

This clonotype occurred many times. This sequence joins TRBV28 and TRBJ2-5, with D possibly called TRBD1 or TRBD2 (5 bases each). Between the trimmed V and J ends, which lost 6 bases and 2 bases, there was a span of 10 bases. The CDR3 spans 13 residues. CDR1 and CDR2 (germline): MDHEN, SYDVKM. CDR3 bases: TGTGCCAGCAGCCGGGACCCACAAGAGACCCAGTACTTC. Its protein is CASSRDPQETQYF. Supplemented by reference TRBV28 and TRBJ2-5, the full variable domain reads DVKVTQSSRYLVKRTGEKVFLECVQDMDHENMFWYRQDPGLGLRLIYFSYDVKMKEKGDIPEGYSVSREKKERFSLILESASTNQTSMYLCASSRDPQETQYFGPGTRLLVL.

This clonotype was observed a handful of times. This chain joins TRBV10-3 and TRBJ2-5; D could derive from TRBD1 or TRBD2 (5 bases each). CDR1 is ENHRY and CDR2 is SYGVKD in the germline V gene. V was cut by 4 bases and J by 1 base, with 16 bases left in between. This CDR3 comprises 16 residues. The CDR3 loop is CAISGFLTGPQETQYF. CDR3 DNA: TGTGCCATCAGTGGGTTCCTAACGGGGCCCCAAGAGACCCAGTACTTC.

This clonotype was seen only a few times. The chain carries TRBV27 and TRBJ2-7; the match to TRBD2 covers 8 bases. Germline-derived CDR1 and CDR2 are MNHEY and SMNVEV (reference sequence). The CDR3 runs to 13 residues. J was trimmed by 7 bases and V by 3 bases; bases with no gene match: 5. CDR3 bases: TGTGCCAGCAGTTTGGGACTAGTTACTGAGCAGTACTTC. Translation: CASSLGLVTEQYF.

The chain employs TRBV7-2 and TRBJ2-7; a weak D match, TRBD2 (7 bases). V shed 2 bases and J shed 2 bases, with 13 bases lying between them. This CDR3 is 15 amino acids long. The germline gives CDR1 SGHTA, CDR2 FQGNSA. The CDR3 nucleotides are TGTGCCAGCAGCTTAAACGGGGGGCAAACCTACGAGCAGTACTTC. Translating it yields CASSLNGGQTYEQYF. Looking up the rest from reference TRBV7-2 and TRBJ2-7 gives the full variable domain: GAGVSQSPSNKVTEKGKDVELRCDPISGHTALYWYRQSLGQGLEFLIYFQGNSAPDKSGLPSDRFSAERTGGSVSTLTIQRTQQEDSAVYLCASSLNGGQTYEQYFGPGTRLTVT.

Here the CDR3 DNA reads TGTGCCAGCAGCAATCCGGGACAGGGTGAAAAACTGTTTTTT. Amino acids: CASSNPGQGEKLFF. This sequence joins TRBV28 and TRBJ1-4; 9 bases fit TRBD1. Germline CDR1 reads MDHEN; CDR2 reads SYDVKM. This CDR3 spans 14 amino acids. The ends lost 6 bases at V and 7 bases at J; junction bases unmatched: 6.

The chain couples TRBV28 to TRBJ1-6; D uncertain. The CDR3 runs to 15 residues. From germline, CDR1 is MDHEN and CDR2 SYDVKM. The germline V and J ends were trimmed by 4 bases and 5 bases, with 12 bases remaining between them. CDR3 in amino acids: CASSSPGANNSPLHF. The CDR3 nucleotides are TGTGCCAGCAGTTCCCCGGGAGCCAATAATTCACCCCTCCACTTT.

The chain recombines TRBV24-1 with TRBJ2-2, with 7 bases matching TRBD1. With V trimmed by 2 bases and J by 4 bases, 6 bases remained unmatched. Germline V gene data show CDR1 as KGHDR and CDR2 as SFDVKD. The CDR3 is made up of 16 amino acids. CDR3 region: CATSDSWTGRTGELFF. In DNA, the CDR3 is TGTGCCACCAGTGATTCATGGACAGGTCGCACCGGGGAGCTGTTTTTT.

The CDR3 loop is CASSTNRDLELWYSGANVLTF. The CDR3 region has the DNA TGTGCCAGCAGCACTAACAGGGACTTGGAGCTCTGGTACTCTGGGGCCAACGTCCTGACTTTC. V usage is TRBV4-2 and J usage is TRBJ2-6; D may be TRBD1 or TRBD2 (6 bases each). The CDR3 extends over 21 amino acids. Looked up from germline, CDR1 is LGHNA and CDR2 is YNFKEQ. V lost 5 bases and J 0 bases, leaving 26 bases between the germline ends.

This clonotype has a count of ten or more. This sequence joins TRBV25-1 and TRBJ1-2; D gene ambiguous. Germline V lookup: CDR1 MGHDK, CDR2 SYGVNS. This CDR3 has 12 residues. Trimming pared 4 bases from V and 4 bases from J, leaving 7 bases between. This chain's CDR3 is CASSGVLYGYTF. The CDR3 DNA reads TGTGCCAGCAGTGGTGTTCTCTATGGCTACACCTTC.

The V gene is TRBV29-1, the J gene TRBJ2-1, with 9 bases matching TRBD1. The CDR3 has 14 residues. CDR1 and CDR2 from the germline V gene are SQVTM and ANQGSEA. Trimming took 6 bases from V and 10 from J; bases not matched to a gene: 13. CDR3: CSVTTGGSSYEQFF. In DNA, the CDR3 is TGCAGCGTCACGACAGGGGGAAGCTCCTACGAGCAGTTCTTC.

This clonotype was counted a few times. This chain connects TRBV2 to TRBJ2-7, with 7 bases matching TRBD1. Unmatched junction bases numbered 7, after V lost 5 bases and J lost 3 bases. Germline loops: CDR1 SNHLY, CDR2 FYNNEI. The CDR3 length is 14 residues. CDR3 nucleotide sequence: TGTGCCAGCAGTCCCAGGGGGAGATACTACGAGCAGTACTTC. Its translation: CASSPRGRYYEQYF.

This clonotype was seen ten or more times. This chain joins TRBV20-1 and TRBJ2-5; TRBD2 aligns across 11 bases. The trim removed 7 bases at V and 0 bases at J, leaving 1 base unmatched. The CDR3 contains 13 residues. The germline CDR1 and CDR2 sequences are DFQATT and SNEGSKA (reference sequence). The CDR3 DNA reads as TGCAGTGTACTAGCGGGGGACCAAGAGACCCAGTACTTC. Protein product: CSVLAGDQETQYF.